One and the same sample provided the 26 T cell receptor beta chains below, sequenced in a study of cytomegalovirus exposure and HLA in healthy donors. Sequenced by immunoSEQ multiplex PCR; TCRdb stores in-frame clones only, minus some. The sample comprises 150,000 to 200,000 clones, more than 75% of which are singletons, and roughly 1.5% rests with the top ten. The sequencing sample was made of PBMCs. These receptors came from a woman aged 18 to 35 in good health and CMV-seronegative.

This chain joins TRBV5-4 and TRBJ2-5; D unresolved. The CDR3 length is 15 residues. From germline, CDR1 is SGHNT and CDR2 YYREEE (reference sequence). Trimming took 3 bases from V and 5 from J, leaving 17 bases between them. CDR3 nucleotides: TGTGCCAGCAGCTCGACAAAATCAGGTCCGGAGACCCAGTACTTC. The encoded protein is CASSSTKSGPETQYF.

This chain connects TRBV29-1 to TRBJ2-3; 12 positions agree with TRBD2. This CDR3 contains 14 residues. V lost 3 bases and J lost 3; bases outside the gene matches: 1. Germline V lookup: CDR1 SQVTM, CDR2 ANQGSEA. Here the CDR3 DNA reads TGCAGCGTTGATGGGACTAGCGGGACAGATACGCAGTATTTT. This gives the protein CSVDGTSGTDTQYF.

The chain is built from TRBV11-3 and TRBJ2-3, with 7 bases that match TRBD2. Germline V gene data show CDR1 as SGHNT and CDR2 as YENEEA. The CDR3 has 18 amino acids. Losses at the gene ends were 1 base for V and 1 base for J; bases not matched to a gene: 11. The CDR3 DNA reads as TGTGCCAGCAGCTTAGGAATCCGAGCGGGGACCGGCACAGATACGCAGTATTTT. It translates to CASSLGIRAGTGTDTQYF. Filled out from reference TRBV11-3 and TRBJ2-3, the complete variable domain reads EAGVVQSPRYKIIEKKQPVAFWCNPISGHNTLYWYLQNLGQGPELLIRYENEEAVDDSQLPKDRFSAERLKGVDSTLKIQPAELGDSAVYLCASSLGIRAGTGTDTQYFGPGTRLTVL.

There are a few counts of this clone. V and J are TRBV7-9 and TRBJ1-2, with TRBD1 identical over 9 bases. This CDR3 region has 13 residues. The germline V gene encodes CDR1 SEHNR and CDR2 FQNEAQ (reference sequence). Unmatched junction bases numbered 5, after V lost 5 bases and J lost 7 bases. CDR3 sequence reads: CASSEQGAGGYTF. The CDR3, as DNA: TGTGCCAGCAGCGAACAGGGGGCGGGTGGCTACACCTTC.

The rearrangement joins TRBV27 to TRBJ1-1; D is ambiguous. V shed 5 bases and J shed 1 base, with 8 bases lying between them. Germline-derived CDR1 and CDR2 are MNHEY and SMNVEV (reference sequence). The CDR3 is 13 amino acids. The CDR3 loop reads CASSVQSNTEAFF. The CDR3 DNA follows: TGTGCCAGCAGTGTACAGTCGAACACTGAAGCTTTCTTT.

The DNA for the CDR3 is TGTGCCAGCAGCTTTTCTCTAGCGGGGACGAACACCGGGGAGCTGTTTTTT. Amino acids: CASSFSLAGTNTGELFF. This chain joins TRBV11-2 and TRBJ2-2; 9 positions match TRBD2. From germline, CDR1 is SGHAT and CDR2 FQNNGV. With V trimmed by 3 bases and J by 0 bases, 5 bases remained unmatched. The CDR3 is 17 amino acids.

This chain joins TRBV5-4 and TRBJ2-6; 9 bases agree with TRBD2. This CDR3 comprises 17 residues. From germline, CDR1 is SGHNT and CDR2 YYREEE (reference sequence). The V gene end was trimmed by 2 bases and the J gene end by 0 bases; junction bases not matched to a gene: 3. CDR3 sequence (DNA): TGTGCCAGCAGCTTACTAGCGGGCTACTCTGGGGCCAACGTCCTGACTTTC. Its translation: CASSLLAGYSGANVLTF.

This chain joins TRBV4-1 and TRBJ2-7, with TRBD2 matching 7 bases. This CDR3 region has 12 residues. Germline V gene lookup returns CDR1 MGHRA and CDR2 YSYEKL. With 0 bases clipped from V and 9 bases from J, the junction kept 2 bases outside the gene matches. CDR3 coding DNA: TGCGCCAGCAGCCAAGAGGGGAGGGGGCAGTACTTC. This encodes CASSQEGRGQYF.

Here the CDR3 reads CASSSQQGFRYGYTF. The CDR3 DNA reads TGTGCCAGCAGCTCTCAACAGGGTTTCCGCTATGGCTACACCTTC. V and J are TRBV5-5 and TRBJ1-2; possible D gene TRBD1, 6 bases. CDR1 SGHKS and CDR2 YYEKEE come from the germline V gene (reference sequence). The V end was cut by 3 bases, the J end by 4 bases, with 16 bases between. The CDR3 has 15 residues.

The chain combines TRBV7-9 with TRBJ2-1, with 7 bases lining up with TRBD2. This CDR3 is 15 amino acids long. Germline CDR1 and CDR2: SEHNR and FQNEAQ (reference sequence). Trimming took 5 bases from V and 8 from J; bases not matched to a gene: 12. The CDR3 loop reads CASSPRGVRDHEQFF. CDR3 bases: TGTGCCAGCAGCCCCCGGGGGGTGAGGGACCATGAGCAGTTCTTC.

The rearrangement uses TRBV19 and TRBJ1-1; D gene ambiguous. Trimming removed 5 bases from V and 4 bases from J, with 14 bases in between. The CDR3 is made up of 14 amino acids. Germline V CDR1 and CDR2: LNHDA, SQIVND (reference sequence). The CDR3 coding sequence is TGTGCCAGTAGTTTGCCTGTCGGTGGCACTGAAGCTTTCTTT. The encoded protein is CASSLPVGGTEAFF.

This chain uses TRBV6-1 with TRBJ2-1; TRBD2 aligns across 14 bases. The CDR3 loop spans 18 amino acids. V lost 3 bases to trimming and J lost 3 bases; unmatched junction nucleotides: 7. Germline assignment: CDR1 MNHNS and CDR2 SASEGT. CDR3 nucleotides: TGTGCCAGCAGTGATGGGGGACTAGCGGGAGCCAGCTACAATGAGCAGTTCTTC. This encodes CASSDGGLAGASYNEQFF.

V gene TRBV6-5 combines with J gene TRBJ2-7, with D possibly TRBD1 on 6 matching bases. Germline V lookup: CDR1 MNHEY, CDR2 SVGAGI. This CDR3 has 11 amino acids. The CDR3 spells CAAQGSYEQYF. The CDR3 DNA sequence: TGTGCTGCACAGGGATCCTACGAGCAGTACTTC.

This chain joins TRBV2 and TRBJ1-2, with a tentative D call TRBD1 (5 bases). CDR1 SNHLY and CDR2 FYNNEI come from the germline V gene. V shed 4 bases and J shed 5 bases, with 14 bases lying between them. The CDR3 totals 14 residues. CDR3 residues: CASSVNGAGYGYTF. DNA of the CDR3: TGTGCCAGCAGTGTTAATGGGGCGGGGTATGGCTACACCTTC.

The V call is TRBV9, the J call TRBJ1-5; a weak D match, TRBD1 (5 bases). Germline-derived CDR1 and CDR2 are SGDLS and YYNGEE. Trimming shortened V by 4 bases and J by 7 bases, and 18 bases separated the two germline ends. This CDR3 has 15 amino acids. CDR3 amino acids: CASSPEARGTQPQHF. For the CDR3, the DNA is TGTGCCAGCAGCCCCGAGGCTAGGGGTACACAGCCCCAGCATTTT.

The chain couples TRBV5-6 to TRBJ2-2; D is unclear. Germline assignment: CDR1 SGHDT and CDR2 YYEEEE. The CDR3 extends over 13 amino acids. The ends were cut back, 4 bases at V and 6 bases at J, with 10 bases in the middle. The CDR3 reads CASSLPPAGELFF. CDR3 nucleotides: TGTGCCAGCAGCCTACCTCCGGCCGGGGAGCTGTTTTTT.

This clone was found a few times. The chain is built from TRBV9 and TRBJ1-2; D remains unclear. CDR1 and CDR2 (germline): SGDLS, YYNGEE. V lost 4 bases and J lost 7, with 14 bases in between. This CDR3 is built from 13 residues. CDR3 coding DNA: TGTGCCAGCAGCCCCCGGGTCCCGCTTGGCTACACCTTC. Protein: CASSPRVPLGYTF.

The chain combines TRBV6-6 with TRBJ2-2; the D gene is possibly TRBD2 (5 bases). The CDR3 spans 13 residues. CDR1 and CDR2 from the germline V gene are MNHNY and SVGAGI (reference sequence). The V end lost 4 bases, the J end lost 5 bases, and 8 bases lay between the germline ends. CDR3 nucleotide sequence: TGTGCCAGCAGTTTCCCGGGGACCGGGGAGCTGTTTTTT. This encodes CASSFPGTGELFF.

The rearrangement joins TRBV5-8 to TRBJ1-5, with D perhaps matching TRBD1 (6 bases). The CDR3 is 15 residues long. The V gene lost 0 bases and the J gene lost 3 bases, with 10 bases spanning the gap. CDR1 is SGHTS and CDR2 is YDEGEE in the germline V gene. CDR3 in DNA: TGTGCCAGCAGCTTGGCAGGGGACCCCAATCAGCCCCAGCATTTT. The encoded protein is CASSLAGDPNQPQHF.

This clone has just a few counts. The rearrangement links TRBV9 to TRBJ1-2; D perhaps matches TRBD1 (5 bases). CDR1 SGDLS and CDR2 YYNGEE come from the germline V gene. This CDR3 is built from 17 residues. Trimming took 0 bases from V and 4 from J, leaving 19 bases between them. CDR3 DNA: TGTGCCAGCAGCGTAGACTTCTCCCCGACAGCGAGCTATGGCTACACCTTC. It encodes CASSVDFSPTASYGYTF.

This chain links TRBV2 with TRBJ2-3, with 11 bases identical to TRBD2. The CDR3 contains 14 residues. V lost 6 bases and J lost 4; bases outside the gene matches: 3. Germline loops: CDR1 SNHLY, CDR2 FYNNEI. The CDR3 nucleotides read TGTGCCAGCAGAGCGACTAGCGGGGCAGATACGCAGTATTTT. It translates to CASRATSGADTQYF.

The chain recombines TRBV11-2 with TRBJ2-1; TRBD2 might be the D (6 bases). The CDR3 runs to 15 residues. V was cut by 2 bases and J by 6 bases, with 14 bases left in between. Per the germline V gene, CDR1 is SGHAT and CDR2 is FQNNGV. The CDR3 DNA sequence: TGTGCCAGCAGCTTAATCGGGGGAGCATCCAATGAGCAGTTCTTC. Translating it yields CASSLIGGASNEQFF.

The chain has TRBV10-1 and TRBJ1-3; TRBD1 is a possible D gene (6 bases). The CDR3 is 16 amino acids. CDR1 is WNHNN and CDR2 is SYGVQD in the germline V gene (reference sequence). Trimming took off 3 bases at V and 1 base at J, with 13 bases between the two ends. This CDR3 reads CASSDRAGDSGNTIYF. The CDR3 bases are TGCGCCAGCAGTGATCGGGCAGGGGATTCTGGAAACACCATATATTTT.

The chain joins TRBV18 to TRBJ1-2; a possible D gene is TRBD1 (6 bases). V gave up 3 bases and J gave up 3 bases, with 14 bases separating them. CDR1 and CDR2 (germline): KGHSH, LQKENI. The CDR3 covers 15 residues. The CDR3 here is CASSPTDDRYYGYTF. Here the CDR3 DNA reads TGTGCCAGCTCACCCACAGATGACAGGTACTATGGCTACACCTTC.

The chain couples TRBV5-8 to TRBJ2-5; 10 bases are a match to TRBD2. V was pared by 3 bases and J by 6 bases, with 11 bases of the junction left unmatched. The CDR3 length is 16 residues. The germline V gene encodes CDR1 SGHTS and CDR2 YDEGEE. The CDR3 bases are TGTGCCAGCAGCTCCCGAGCGGGAGGGCCAGCAAAGACCCAGTACTTC. It codes for CASSSRAGGPAKTQYF.

V usage is TRBV6-5 and J usage is TRBJ1-1; no firm D call. The germline V gene encodes CDR1 MNHEY and CDR2 SVGAGI. The CDR3 has 16 amino acids. V lost 0 bases and J lost 4, with 15 bases in between. The DNA for the CDR3 is TGTGCCAGCAGTTACTCGCCCCTTGAGAGGAGCACTGAAGCTTTCTTT. Residues: CASSYSPLERSTEAFF.